This entry describes one T cell receptor (beta chain). The data derive from a study of blood T cell repertoires in COVID-19. On the study more broadly: Sites across the United States, Italy and Spain contributed samples from acute and convalescent COVID-19. Sample material is recorded as cDNA or gDNA derived from T cells, B-cell-depleted T cells, or PBMCs.

The ends lost 4 bases at V and 0 bases at J; junction bases unmatched: 4. The CDR3 length is 17 residues. Per germline, CDR1 MGHRA and CDR2 YSYEKL. The authors' processing: The assay estimated nucleated cells by amplifying reference gene primers. The data were produced by immunoSEQ multiplex PCR, yet TCRdb's version contains in-frame clones alone and is incomplete. D and trimming were read from the DNA, whereas the V and J calls and clone size are those reported in that table. Seen here are roughly 100,000 clones, approximately 80% observed once, and the top ten hold 8% to 9.5%. Sequencing used peripheral blood. The V and J genes are TRBV4-1 and TRBJ2-2; 11 nucleotides agree with TRBD1. This clonotype was obtained from a woman in her sixties or seventies with acute or convalescent COVID-19. The CDR3 spells CASSPGTGGPNTGELFF. For the CDR3, the DNA is TGCGCCAGCAGCCCAGGGACAGGGGGACCGAACACCGGGGAGCTGTTTTTT.